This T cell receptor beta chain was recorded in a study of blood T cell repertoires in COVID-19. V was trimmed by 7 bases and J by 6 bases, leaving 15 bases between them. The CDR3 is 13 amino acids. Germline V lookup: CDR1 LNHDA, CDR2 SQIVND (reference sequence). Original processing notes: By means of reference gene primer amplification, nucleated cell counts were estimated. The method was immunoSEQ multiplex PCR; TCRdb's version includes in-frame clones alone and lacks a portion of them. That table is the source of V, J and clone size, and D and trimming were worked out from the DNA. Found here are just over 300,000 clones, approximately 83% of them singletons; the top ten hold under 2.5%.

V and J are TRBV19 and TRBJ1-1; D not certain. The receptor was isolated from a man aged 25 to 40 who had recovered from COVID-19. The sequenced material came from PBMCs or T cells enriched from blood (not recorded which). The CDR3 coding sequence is TGTGCCAGTATGGTGGGAGTGGGCGCTGAAGCTTTCTTT. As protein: CASMVGVGAEAFF. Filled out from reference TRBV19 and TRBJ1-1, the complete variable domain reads DGGITQSPKYLFRKEGQNVTLSCEQNLNHDAMYWYRQDPGQGLRLIYYSQIVNDFQKGDIAEGYSVSREKKESFPLTVTSAQKNPTAFYLCASMVGVGAEAFFGQGTRLTVV.